This passage covers 2 T cell receptor beta chains from one sample sequenced in a study of T cells in Graves' hyperthyroidism and ophthalmopathy. TCR beta CDR3 regions were amplified from RNA. Carried out on the TCR CDR3, a first-round RT-PCR used the HTBI primer set. TCRdb re-called the multiplex PCR reads with MiXCR, one entry per CDR3 protein. The sample lists 300,000 to 400,000 distinct CDR3 sequences, roughly 20% occurring once. What was sequenced was blood. These receptors were collected from a man aged 18 to 35 with Graves' ophthalmopathy.

There are a few counts of this clonotype. The V gene is TRBV7-3, the J gene TRBJ1-2, with 8 bases matching TRBD1. Germline V gene data show CDR1 as SGHTA and CDR2 as FQGTGA. This CDR3 region has 15 residues. V lost 1 base and J lost 8; bases outside the gene matches: 9. The CDR3 DNA sequence: TGTGCCAGCAGCTTAAACGGACAGGGTCTGGGGGGCTACACCTTC. The encoded protein is CASSLNGQGLGGYTF.

This chain connects TRBV20-1 to TRBJ2-1; 16 bases match TRBD2. V shed 4 bases and J 0 bases; nucleotides not matched to a gene: 15. This CDR3 has 21 residues. Germline V gene sequence: CDR1 DFQATT, CDR2 SNEGSKA (reference sequence). CDR3 nucleotide sequence: TGCAGTGCTACCACCGGGACTAGCGGGGGGGCCCTTTTTAGCTCCTACAATGAGCAGTTCTTC. This gives the protein CSATTGTSGGALFSSYNEQFF.